The text below deals with one TCR beta chain. Its antigen remains unknown. A read error is possible here, since a much larger clone lies one base away. The sample holds other DNA sequences that translate to the same CDR3. Adult donors, all healthy and HIV-negative, had no recent acute infections or vaccinations. Genomic DNA came from tens of millions of PBMCs in unsorted samples. This CDR3 has 15 residues. CDR1 is SGHRS, CDR2 YFSETQ, per germline. This sample is drawn from a study of shared clonotypes between healthy human individuals. Methods used by the authors: Quality scores were absent from the junction-only immunoSEQ sequences, so filtering differed. Assay: immunoSEQ multiplex PCR; the TCRdb copy retains only in-frame clones and omits some. That table supplies the V and J calls and clone size; D and trimming were determined from the DNA. The sample lists about 460,000 clones, 75% to 80% occurring once.

The study, taken as a whole, reports: The sampled material consisted only of blood, and tissue repertoires are likely to differ.

The specimen was PBMCs. This rearrangement joins TRBV5-1 to TRBJ2-7, with 7 nucleotides matching TRBD2. The clonotype comes from a woman aged 40 to 50 in good health. Some clones in this sample may be carry-over from other donors' samples. The CDR3 reads CASSLGGGTLYEQYF. CDR3 DNA sequence: TGCGCCAGCAGCTTGGGCGGGGGAACCCTCTACGAGCAGTACTTT.